This record concerns one T cell receptor beta chain sequence. As originally analysed: Scientists estimated how many nucleated cells there were by amplifying reference gene primers. Clones were sequenced by immunoSEQ multiplex PCR, and TCRdb holds only the in-frame ones, with some missing. V and J calls and clone size are as listed in that table; D and trimming were resolved from the DNA. The sample lists fewer than 100,000 clones; about four fifths were seen once. The data were taken from a study of blood T cell repertoires in COVID-19. About the research overall: The United States, Italy and Spain provided the acute and convalescent COVID-19 samples.

Per germline, CDR1 SNHLY and CDR2 FYNNEI. V lost 3 bases, J lost 0 bases, and 5 bases lay in between. The CDR3 contains 14 residues. The receptor was derived from a man aged 70 or older with acute or convalescent COVID-19. The chain recombines TRBV2 with TRBJ2-2; D unresolved. The source material was peripheral blood. Here the CDR3 reads CASSDRSNTGELFF. In DNA form, the CDR3 reads TGTGCCAGCAGTGACAGATCGAACACCGGGGAGCTGTTTTTT.